These 24 T cell receptor beta chains came from one sample sequenced in a study of beta chain features in type 1 diabetes. Sequencing targeted expressed TCRB transcripts, as all isolated RNA had been reverse transcribed. The table came from immunoSEQ multiplex PCR; TCRdb's copy has only in-frame clones and leaves some out. This table holds approximately 470,000 clones, about 32% found once. The specimen sequenced was naive CD4+ T cells from blood. These receptors all come from a man between 18 and 29 years old in good health.

Comments on this clone: The same CDR3 arises from other DNA sequences in this sample as well. The chain employs TRBV9 and TRBJ2-7; 8 bases are shared with TRBD2. V lost 2 bases to trimming and J lost 1 base; unmatched junction nucleotides: 2. The CDR3 consists of 14 residues. Looked up from germline, CDR1 is SGDLS and CDR2 is YYNGEE. CDR3 sequence (DNA): TGTGCCAGCAGCGTTAGCGGGAATTCCTACGAGCAGTACTTC. This gives the protein CASSVSGNSYEQYF.

This sequence joins TRBV7-2 and TRBJ2-7; 11 nucleotides match TRBD1. Trimming at V came to 6 bases and at J to 6 bases, leaving 7 bases not matched to a gene. Germline values: CDR1 SGHTA, CDR2 FQGNSA. The CDR3 spans 14 residues. Written as DNA, the CDR3 is TGTGCCAGCAGTAGGACAGGGGGCTCATCCGAGCAGTACTTC. This translates into CASSRTGGSSEQYF.

The chain combines TRBV4-2 with TRBJ2-4, with 7 bases aligning to TRBD2. V was clipped by 8 bases and J by 8 bases; unmatched bases: 9. Germline lookup yields CDR1 LGHNA and CDR2 YNFKEQ. The CDR3 is 13 residues long. CDR3 sequence reads: CASSLGRDDIQYF. For the CDR3, the DNA is TGTGCCAGCTCCCTAGGGAGGGATGACATTCAGTACTTC.

The CDR3: CASQTGDTESDTQYF. The CDR3, as DNA: TGTGCCAGCCAGACCGGGGACACCGAGTCAGATACGCAGTATTTT. The gene calls are TRBV28 and TRBJ2-3; D perhaps matches TRBD1 (6 bases). The CDR3 is 15 amino acids. Germline loops: CDR1 MDHEN, CDR2 SYDVKM. V lost 8 bases and J lost 4, with 19 bases in between.

This clone has only one observation. This chain links TRBV7-2 with TRBJ2-5; tentative D call: TRBD1 (5 bases). Germline values: CDR1 SGHTA, CDR2 FQGNSA. CDR3 length equals 16 residues. V dropped 2 bases and J dropped 2 bases, with 15 bases sitting between them. The CDR3 bases are TGTGCCAGCAGCTTACCCGGACACCCGTTGCAAGAGACCCAGTACTTC. This sequence encodes CASSLPGHPLQETQYF.

The rearrangement links TRBV9 to TRBJ2-1, with D perhaps TRBD2 (6 bases). Trimming shortened V by 0 bases and J by 4 bases, and 20 bases separated the two germline ends. Germline V gene data show CDR1 as SGDLS and CDR2 as YYNGEE. The CDR3 sequence is 18 residues long. CDR3 nucleotide sequence: TGTGCCAGCAGCGTAGAAGGGAGGCCGAATGCGGGTTACAATGAGCAGTTCTTC. Protein sequence: CASSVEGRPNAGYNEQFF. The full variable domain, with the rest looked up from reference TRBV9 and TRBJ2-1, is DSGVTQTPKHLITATGQRVTLRCSPRSGDLSVYWYQQSLDQGLQFLIQYYNGEERAKGNILERFSAQQFPDLHSELNLSSLELGDSALYFCASSVEGRPNAGYNEQFFGPGTRLTVL.

V gene TRBV11-2 combines with J gene TRBJ2-3, with 12 positions matching TRBD2. Germline values: CDR1 SGHAT, CDR2 FQNNGV. The CDR3 covers 18 residues. V lost 8 bases, J lost 2 bases, and 14 bases stayed unmatched. The CDR3 region has the DNA TGTGCCAGCTCCCCGAGGCTAGCGGGAGGGCTTATCACAGATACGCAGTATTTT. This sequence encodes CASSPRLAGGLITDTQYF.

This clone was counted a few times. J is TRBJ1-2 and V is TRBV23-1; tentatively, D is TRBD1 (5 bases). TRBV23-1 is given ORF status, its function remaining uncertain. CDR3 length: 12 amino acids. The V end lost 9 bases, the J end lost 5 bases, and 13 bases lay between the germline ends. The CDR3 DNA reads TGCGCCAGGAAGAGGGGTGAATATGGCTACACCTTC. The encoded protein is CARKRGEYGYTF.

Comments on this clone: In the same sample, other DNA sequences code for this CDR3. The J gene is TRBJ2-5, the V gene TRBV18, with D unresolved. The CDR3 runs to 11 residues. CDR1 KGHSH and CDR2 LQKENI come from the germline V gene. The ends were cut back, 6 bases at V and 2 bases at J, with 4 bases in the middle. CDR3 sequence (DNA): TGTGCCAGCTCGGATCAAGAGACCCAGTACTTC. It translates to CASSDQETQYF.

The rearrangement links TRBV19 to TRBJ2-5; D may match TRBD1 or TRBD2 (5 bases each). CDR1 is LNHDA and CDR2 is SQIVND in the germline V gene (reference sequence). Trimming removed 0 bases at V and 14 bases at J, with 16 bases between. This CDR3 is 13 amino acids long. This CDR3 reads CASSIEPGRSIYF. CDR3 in DNA: TGTGCCAGTAGTATAGAACCGGGACGATCCATTTACTTC.

This rearrangement joins TRBV6-6 to TRBJ1-1, with D uncertain. Trimming removed 0 bases at V and 3 bases at J, with 8 bases between. Germline lookup yields CDR1 MNHNY and CDR2 SVGAGI (reference sequence). This CDR3 has 14 residues. DNA for the CDR3: TGTGCCAGCAGTTACTCATCCGGGTACACTGAAGCTTTCTTT. As protein: CASSYSSGYTEAFF.

The genes are TRBV15 and TRBJ2-3; 12 bases line up with TRBD2. This CDR3 spans 16 amino acids. V trimming: 1 base; J trimming: 3 bases; junction bases outside the gene matches: 2. Germline V CDR1 and CDR2: LNHNV, YYDKDF (reference sequence). The CDR3 sequence: CATSRGTSGATDTQYF. Here the CDR3 DNA reads TGTGCCACCAGCAGAGGGACTAGCGGGGCGACAGATACGCAGTATTTT.

This clone was found once. The chain uses TRBV30 and TRBJ1-2; possible D gene TRBD1, 6 bases. This CDR3 is built from 17 residues. V shed 0 bases and J shed 4 bases, with 21 bases lying between them. Germline V gene sequence: CDR1 GTSNPN, CDR2 SVGIG (reference sequence). The CDR3 region has the DNA TGTGCCTGGAGTGTACTCCGCCAGGGGATGAGAGTCTATGGCTACACCTTC. Amino acids: CAWSVLRQGMRVYGYTF.

The rearrangement joins TRBV13 to TRBJ2-7; possible D gene TRBD2, 5 bases. Per germline, CDR1 PRHDT and CDR2 FYEKMQ (reference sequence). The CDR3 covers 13 residues. Trimming took off 5 bases at V and 2 bases at J, with 10 bases between the two ends. CDR3 sequence: CASSTTGAYEQYF. Here the CDR3 DNA reads TGTGCCAGCAGCACCACCGGGGCCTACGAGCAGTACTTC.

This clone has a handful of counts. The gene calls are TRBV29-1 and TRBJ2-7, with D possibly matching TRBD1 (5 bases). Looked up from germline, CDR1 is SQVTM and CDR2 is ANQGSEA. Trimming removed 5 bases from V and 11 bases from J, with 16 bases in between. CDR3 size: 11 residues. The CDR3 coding sequence is TGCAGCGTTCATACCAGGGCCGTGGAGTACTTC. Residues: CSVHTRAVEYF.

The V call is TRBV27, the J call TRBJ2-3; D is uncertain. Germline V gene data show CDR1 as MNHEY and CDR2 as SMNVEV (reference sequence). The CDR3 has 16 residues. Trimming pared 6 bases from V and 1 base from J, leaving 17 bases between. Written as DNA, the CDR3 is TGTGCCAGCAGAAAGGAATGGGGAAGAGGCACAGATACGCAGTATTTT. Its protein product is CASRKEWGRGTDTQYF.

The chain has TRBV5-6 and TRBJ2-1, with D perhaps TRBD1 (5 bases). CDR3 length: 14 amino acids. Trimming removed 2 bases from V and 3 bases from J, with 9 bases in between. Germline assignment: CDR1 SGHDT and CDR2 YYEEEE. CDR3 nucleotides: TGTGCCAGCAGCTTATTGGACAACTACAATGAGCAGTTCTTC. It translates to CASSLLDNYNEQFF.

A single count supports this clone. CDR3 amino acids: CASSSLGRGRLYEQYF. As DNA, the CDR3 is TGTGCCAGCAGTTCCCTAGGCCGCGGGCGGTTATACGAGCAGTACTTC. V and J are TRBV28 and TRBJ2-7, with D tentatively TRBD2 (5 bases). This CDR3 region has 16 residues. Looked up from germline, CDR1 is MDHEN and CDR2 is SYDVKM. V lost 4 bases and J lost 4, with 20 bases in between.

This clone was detected only a few times. The chain combines TRBV30 with TRBJ2-1, with TRBD2 matching over 13 bases. Germline loops: CDR1 GTSNPN, CDR2 SVGIG (reference sequence). V trimming: 8 bases; J trimming: 8 bases; junction bases outside the gene matches: 12. The CDR3 is made up of 15 amino acids. The CDR3 DNA reads as TGTGCCGGCCGCATAGGACTAGCGGGAGTCGATGAGCAGTTCTTC. The encoded protein is CAGRIGLAGVDEQFF.

The chain joins TRBV5-1 to TRBJ2-4, with a weak D call TRBD2 (6 bases). Per germline, CDR1 SGHRS and CDR2 YFSETQ. Deletions cut 3 bases from V and 8 bases from J, with 12 bases between. This CDR3 has 13 residues. CDR3 residues: CASSSTTGDIQYF. Here the CDR3 DNA reads TGCGCCAGCAGCTCTACTACGGGGGACATTCAGTACTTC.

The rearrangement uses TRBV19 and TRBJ2-1, with TRBD2 matching over 7 bases. Germline V gives CDR1 LNHDA, CDR2 SQIVND (reference sequence). This CDR3 is 15 amino acids long. V was pared by 2 bases and J by 5 bases, with 6 bases of the junction left unmatched. This chain's CDR3 is CASSILLARNNEQFF. CDR3 bases: TGTGCCAGTAGTATATTACTAGCGCGTAACAATGAGCAGTTCTTC.

In its sample, this clone was seen a few times. The chain is built from TRBV9 and TRBJ2-3, with a tentative D call TRBD2 (6 bases). Trimming shortened V by 0 bases and J by 3 bases, and 11 bases separated the two germline ends. Germline-derived CDR1 and CDR2 are SGDLS and YYNGEE. CDR3 size: 15 residues. For the CDR3, the DNA is TGTGCCAGCAGCGTAGATCCTAGCGAAACAGATACGCAGTATTTT. This sequence encodes CASSVDPSETDTQYF. The full variable domain, completed using reference TRBV9 and TRBJ2-3, is DSGVTQTPKHLITATGQRVTLRCSPRSGDLSVYWYQQSLDQGLQFLIQYYNGEERAKGNILERFSAQQFPDLHSELNLSSLELGDSALYFCASSVDPSETDTQYFGPGTRLTVL.

The chain has TRBV4-3 and TRBJ2-3; D not resolved. CDR3 length: 16 residues. Germline CDR1 LGHNA, CDR2 YSLEER. The V end was cut by 0 bases, the J end by 5 bases, with 15 bases between. CDR3 sequence reads: CASSQDRAPFGDTQYF. In DNA, the CDR3 is TGCGCCAGCAGCCAAGATCGGGCCCCCTTTGGAGATACGCAGTATTTT.

The chain links TRBV5-4 to TRBJ1-1; D is ambiguous. The V gene's germline CDR1 is SGHNT and CDR2 YYREEE (reference sequence). The germline V and J ends were trimmed by 0 bases and 0 bases, with 6 bases remaining between them. The CDR3 contains 14 residues. Written as DNA, the CDR3 is TGTGCCAGCAGCTTGGAACGGATGAACACTGAAGCTTTCTTT. Encoded protein: CASSLERMNTEAFF.